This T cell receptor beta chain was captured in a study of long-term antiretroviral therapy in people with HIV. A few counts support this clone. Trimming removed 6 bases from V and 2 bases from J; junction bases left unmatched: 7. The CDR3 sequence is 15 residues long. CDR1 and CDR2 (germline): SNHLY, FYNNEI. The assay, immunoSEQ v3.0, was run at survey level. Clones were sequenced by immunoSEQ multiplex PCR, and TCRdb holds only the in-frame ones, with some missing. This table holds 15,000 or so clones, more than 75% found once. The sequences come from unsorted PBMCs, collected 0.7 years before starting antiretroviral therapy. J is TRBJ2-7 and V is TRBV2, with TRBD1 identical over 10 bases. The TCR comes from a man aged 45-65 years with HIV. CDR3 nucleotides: TGTGCCAGCAGGCTGGACAGGGGGTCCCCCTACGAGCAGTACTTC. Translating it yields CASRLDRGSPYEQYF. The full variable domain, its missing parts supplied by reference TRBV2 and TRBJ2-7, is EPEVTQTPSHQVTQMGQEVILRCVPISNHLYFYWYRQILGQKVEFLVSFYNNEISEKSEIFDDQFSVERPDGSNFTLKIRSTKLEDSAMYFCASRLDRGSPYEQYFGPGTRLTVT.